The clone carrying this T cell receptor beta chain was seen only a few times. The CDR3 length is 14 residues. Germline loops: CDR1 MNHNS, CDR2 SASEGT. Losses at the gene ends were 3 bases for V and 4 bases for J; bases not matched to a gene: 4. TCRdb's table, derived via immunoSEQ multiplex PCR, lists solely in-frame clones and lacks some. This sample carries over 45,000 clones, over 70% of them seen once, and the ten largest clones take roughly 7.2%. These data originate in a study of radiation and T cells in renal cell carcinoma. The time point is: baseline pretreatment blood. Treatment noted: 15 Gy SBRT to primary tumor, nephrectomy 4 weeks later.

The receptor comes from a man in his sixties with renal cell carcinoma. The chain joins TRBV6-1 to TRBJ1-1; 8 nucleotides line up with TRBD1. The material sequenced was blood, taken from a patient whose treatment included radiotherapy and nephrectomy. The CDR3 region has the DNA TGTGCCAGCAGTGATTTTACAGGGGGCACTGAAGCTTTCTTT. It is translated as CASSDFTGGTEAFF.